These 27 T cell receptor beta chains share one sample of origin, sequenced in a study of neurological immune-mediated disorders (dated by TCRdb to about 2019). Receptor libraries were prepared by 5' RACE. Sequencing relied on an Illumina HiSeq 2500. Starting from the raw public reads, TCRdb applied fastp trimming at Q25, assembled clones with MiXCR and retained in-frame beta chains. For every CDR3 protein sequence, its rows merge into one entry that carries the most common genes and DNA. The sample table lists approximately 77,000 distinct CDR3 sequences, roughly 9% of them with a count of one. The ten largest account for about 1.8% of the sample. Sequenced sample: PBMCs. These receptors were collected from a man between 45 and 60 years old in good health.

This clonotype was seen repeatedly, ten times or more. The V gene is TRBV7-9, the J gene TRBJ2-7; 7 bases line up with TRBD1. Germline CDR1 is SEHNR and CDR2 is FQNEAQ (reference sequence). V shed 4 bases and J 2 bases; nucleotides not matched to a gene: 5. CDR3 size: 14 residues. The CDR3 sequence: CASSSAGTAYEQYF. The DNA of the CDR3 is TGTGCCAGCAGCTCGGCCGGGACAGCCTACGAGCAGTACTTC.

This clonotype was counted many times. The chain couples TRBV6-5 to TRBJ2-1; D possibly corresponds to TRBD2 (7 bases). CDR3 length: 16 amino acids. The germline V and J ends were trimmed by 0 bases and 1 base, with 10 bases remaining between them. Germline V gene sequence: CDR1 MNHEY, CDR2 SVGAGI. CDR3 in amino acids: CASSYSRGGSYNEQFF. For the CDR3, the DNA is TGTGCCAGCAGTTACTCTAGGGGGGGATCCTACAATGAGCAGTTCTTC.

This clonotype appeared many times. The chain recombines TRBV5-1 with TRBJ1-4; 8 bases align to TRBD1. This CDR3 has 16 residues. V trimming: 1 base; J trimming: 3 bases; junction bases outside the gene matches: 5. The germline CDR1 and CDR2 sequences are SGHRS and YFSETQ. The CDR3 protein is CASSLMTGAPNEKLFF. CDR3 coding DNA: TGCGCCAGCAGCTTGATGACAGGGGCTCCTAATGAAAAACTGTTTTTT.

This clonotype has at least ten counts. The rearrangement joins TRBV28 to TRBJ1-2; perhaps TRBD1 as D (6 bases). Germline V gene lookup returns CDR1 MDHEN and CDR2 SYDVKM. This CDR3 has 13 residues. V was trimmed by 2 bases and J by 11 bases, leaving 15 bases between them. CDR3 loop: CASSLRDNTGYTF. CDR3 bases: TGTGCCAGCAGTTTAAGGGACAACACTGGTTACACCTTC.

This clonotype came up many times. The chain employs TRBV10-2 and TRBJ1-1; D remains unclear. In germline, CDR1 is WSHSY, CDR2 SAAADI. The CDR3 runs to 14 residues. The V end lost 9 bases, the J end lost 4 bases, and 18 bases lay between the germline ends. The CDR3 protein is CASALVGKGTEAFF. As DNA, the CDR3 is TGCGCCAGTGCCCTAGTAGGGAAGGGCACTGAAGCTTTCTTT.

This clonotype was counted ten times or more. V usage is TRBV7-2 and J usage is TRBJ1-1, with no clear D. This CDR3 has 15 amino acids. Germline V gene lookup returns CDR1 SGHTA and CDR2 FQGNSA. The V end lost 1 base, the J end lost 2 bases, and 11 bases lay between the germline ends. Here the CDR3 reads CASSLVGPVNTEAFF. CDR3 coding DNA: TGTGCCAGCAGCTTAGTGGGCCCGGTAAACACTGAAGCTTTCTTT.

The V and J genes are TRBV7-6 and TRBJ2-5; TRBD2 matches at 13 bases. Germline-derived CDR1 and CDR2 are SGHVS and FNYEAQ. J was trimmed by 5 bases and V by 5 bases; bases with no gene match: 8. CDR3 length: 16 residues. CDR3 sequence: CASSPTGTSGAETQYF. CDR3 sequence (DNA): TGTGCCAGCAGCCCGACTGGGACTAGCGGGGCTGAGACCCAGTACTTC.

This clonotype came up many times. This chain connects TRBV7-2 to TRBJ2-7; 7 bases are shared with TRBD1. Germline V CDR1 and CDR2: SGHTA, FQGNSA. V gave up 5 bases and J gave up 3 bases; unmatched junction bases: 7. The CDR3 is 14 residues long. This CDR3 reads CASSRRDRRYEQYF. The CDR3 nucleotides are TGTGCCAGCAGCCGCCGGGACAGACGCTACGAGCAGTACTTC. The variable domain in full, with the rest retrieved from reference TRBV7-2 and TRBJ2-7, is GAGVSQSPSNKVTEKGKDVELRCDPISGHTALYWYRQSLGQGLEFLIYFQGNSAPDKSGLPSDRFSAERTGGSVSTLTIQRTQQEDSAVYLCASSRRDRRYEQYFGPGTRLTVT.

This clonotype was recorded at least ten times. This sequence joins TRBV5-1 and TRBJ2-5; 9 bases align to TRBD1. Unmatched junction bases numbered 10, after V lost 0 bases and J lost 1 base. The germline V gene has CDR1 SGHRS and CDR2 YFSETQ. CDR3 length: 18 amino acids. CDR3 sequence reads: CASSLGHQIQGAQETQYF. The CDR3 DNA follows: TGCGCCAGCAGCTTGGGGCACCAAATACAGGGGGCCCAAGAGACCCAGTACTTC.

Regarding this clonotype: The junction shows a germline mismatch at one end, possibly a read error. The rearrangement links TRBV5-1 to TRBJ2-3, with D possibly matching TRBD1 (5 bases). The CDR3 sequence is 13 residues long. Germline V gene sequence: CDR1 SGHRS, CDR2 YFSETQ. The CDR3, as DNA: TGCGCCAGCAGCCCACAAGGGGCAGATACGCTGTATTTT. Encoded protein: CASSPQGADTLYF.

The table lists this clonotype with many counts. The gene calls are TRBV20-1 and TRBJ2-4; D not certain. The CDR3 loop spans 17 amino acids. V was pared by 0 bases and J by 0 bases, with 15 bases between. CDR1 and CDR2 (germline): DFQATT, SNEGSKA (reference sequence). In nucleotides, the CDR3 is TGCAGTGCTAGAGATCTTATGGCAGATCTAGCCAAAAACATTCAGTACTTC. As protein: CSARDLMADLAKNIQYF.

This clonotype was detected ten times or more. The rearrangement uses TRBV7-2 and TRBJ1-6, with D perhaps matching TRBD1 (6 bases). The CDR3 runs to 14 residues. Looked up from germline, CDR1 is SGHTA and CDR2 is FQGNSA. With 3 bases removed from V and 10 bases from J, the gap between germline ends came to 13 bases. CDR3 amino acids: CASSFTGMVSPLHF. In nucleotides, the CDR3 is TGTGCCAGCAGCTTTACAGGGATGGTATCACCCCTCCACTTT.

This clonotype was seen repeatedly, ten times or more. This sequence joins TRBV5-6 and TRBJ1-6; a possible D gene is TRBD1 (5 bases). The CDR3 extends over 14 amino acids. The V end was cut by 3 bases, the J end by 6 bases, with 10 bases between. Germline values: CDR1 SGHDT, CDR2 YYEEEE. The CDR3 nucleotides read TGTGCCAGCAGCTACCGACAGAGTAATTCACCCCTCCACTTT. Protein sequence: CASSYRQSNSPLHF.

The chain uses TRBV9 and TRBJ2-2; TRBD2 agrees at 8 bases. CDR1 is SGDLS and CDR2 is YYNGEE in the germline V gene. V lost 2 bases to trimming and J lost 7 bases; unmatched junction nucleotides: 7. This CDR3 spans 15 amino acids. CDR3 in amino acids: CASSVGGARRGELFF. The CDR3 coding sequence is TGTGCCAGCAGCGTCGGGGGGGCGAGGCGCGGGGAGCTGTTTTTT.

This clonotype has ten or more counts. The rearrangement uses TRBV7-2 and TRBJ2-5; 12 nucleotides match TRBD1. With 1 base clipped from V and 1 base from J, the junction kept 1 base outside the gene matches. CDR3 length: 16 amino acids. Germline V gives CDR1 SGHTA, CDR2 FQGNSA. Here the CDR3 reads CASSLGDRGRQETQYF. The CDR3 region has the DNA TGTGCCAGCAGCTTAGGGGACAGGGGGCGCCAAGAGACCCAGTACTTC. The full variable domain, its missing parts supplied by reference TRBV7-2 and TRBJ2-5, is GAGVSQSPSNKVTEKGKDVELRCDPISGHTALYWYRQSLGQGLEFLIYFQGNSAPDKSGLPSDRFSAERTGGSVSTLTIQRTQQEDSAVYLCASSLGDRGRQETQYFGPGTRLLVL.

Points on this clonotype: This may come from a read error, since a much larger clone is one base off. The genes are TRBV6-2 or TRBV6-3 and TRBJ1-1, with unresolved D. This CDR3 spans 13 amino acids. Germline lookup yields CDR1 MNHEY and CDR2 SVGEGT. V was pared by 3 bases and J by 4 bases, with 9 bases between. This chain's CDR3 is CASSYDQSTEAFF. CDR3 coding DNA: TGTGCCAGCAGTTATGACCAGAGCACTGAAGCTTTCTTT.

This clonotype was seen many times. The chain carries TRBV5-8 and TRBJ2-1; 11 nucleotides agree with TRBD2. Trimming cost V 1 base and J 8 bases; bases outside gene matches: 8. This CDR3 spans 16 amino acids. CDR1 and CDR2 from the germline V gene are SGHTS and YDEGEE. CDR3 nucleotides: TGTGCCAGCAGCTTGTCCCCACTAGCGGGAGAGTATGAGCAGTTCTTC. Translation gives CASSLSPLAGEYEQFF.

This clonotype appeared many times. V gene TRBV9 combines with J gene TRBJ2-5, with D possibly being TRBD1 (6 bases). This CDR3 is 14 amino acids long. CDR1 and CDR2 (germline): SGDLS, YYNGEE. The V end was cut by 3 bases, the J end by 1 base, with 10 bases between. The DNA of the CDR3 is TGTGCCAGCAGCGCAGAGACAGGCCAAGAGACCCAGTACTTC. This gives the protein CASSAETGQETQYF.

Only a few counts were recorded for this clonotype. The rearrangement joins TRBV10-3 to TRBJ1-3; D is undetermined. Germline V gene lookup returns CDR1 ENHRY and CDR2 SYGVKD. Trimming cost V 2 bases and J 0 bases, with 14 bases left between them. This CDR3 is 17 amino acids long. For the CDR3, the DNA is TGTGCCATCAGTGAGGAACCCGGGTCCTACTCTGGAAACACCATATATTTT. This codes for CAISEEPGSYSGNTIYF.

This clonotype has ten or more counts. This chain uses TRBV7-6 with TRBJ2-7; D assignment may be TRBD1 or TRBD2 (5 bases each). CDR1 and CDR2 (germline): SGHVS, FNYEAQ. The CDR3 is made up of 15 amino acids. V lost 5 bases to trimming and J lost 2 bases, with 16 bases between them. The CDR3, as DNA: TGTGCCAGCAGCCACGGGGCAGGGTTTACCTACGAGCAGTACTTC. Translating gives CASSHGAGFTYEQYF.

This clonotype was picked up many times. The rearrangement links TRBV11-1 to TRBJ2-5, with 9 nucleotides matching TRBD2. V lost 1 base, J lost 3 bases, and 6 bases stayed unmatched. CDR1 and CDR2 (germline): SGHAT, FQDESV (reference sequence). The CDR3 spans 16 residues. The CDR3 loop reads CASSLGPPSGEETQYF. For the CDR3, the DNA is TGTGCCAGCAGCTTAGGCCCTCCTAGCGGGGAAGAGACCCAGTACTTC.

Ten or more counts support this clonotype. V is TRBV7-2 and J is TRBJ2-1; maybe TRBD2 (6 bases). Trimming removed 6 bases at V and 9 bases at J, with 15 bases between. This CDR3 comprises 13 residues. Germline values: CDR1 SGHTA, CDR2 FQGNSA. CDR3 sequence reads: CASRRTGLSEQFF. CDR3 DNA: TGTGCCAGCAGGCGGACGGGACTCAGTGAGCAGTTCTTC. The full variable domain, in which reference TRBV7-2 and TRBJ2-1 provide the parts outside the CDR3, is GAGVSQSPSNKVTEKGKDVELRCDPISGHTALYWYRQSLGQGLEFLIYFQGNSAPDKSGLPSDRFSAERTGGSVSTLTIQRTQQEDSAVYLCASRRTGLSEQFFGPGTRLTVL.

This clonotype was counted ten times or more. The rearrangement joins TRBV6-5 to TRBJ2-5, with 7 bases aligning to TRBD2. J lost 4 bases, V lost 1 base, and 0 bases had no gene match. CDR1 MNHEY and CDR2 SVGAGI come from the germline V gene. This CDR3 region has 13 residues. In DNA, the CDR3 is TGTGCCAGCAGTTACTGGGGGGGAGAGACCCAGTACTTC. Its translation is CASSYWGGETQYF.

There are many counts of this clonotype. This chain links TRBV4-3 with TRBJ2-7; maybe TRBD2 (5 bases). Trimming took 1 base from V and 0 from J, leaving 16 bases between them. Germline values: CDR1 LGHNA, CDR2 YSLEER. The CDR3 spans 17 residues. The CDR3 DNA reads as TGCGCCAGCAGCCAAGTAAAAGCGGCAGGAATCTCCTACGAGCAGTACTTC. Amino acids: CASSQVKAAGISYEQYF.

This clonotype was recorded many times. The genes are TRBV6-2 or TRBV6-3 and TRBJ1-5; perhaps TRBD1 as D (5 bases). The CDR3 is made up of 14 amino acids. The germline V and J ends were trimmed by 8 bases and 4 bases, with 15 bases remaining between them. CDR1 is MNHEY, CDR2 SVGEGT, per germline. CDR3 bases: TGTGCCAGCCTAAAAGACAGCCCGAATCAGCCCCAGCATTTT. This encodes CASLKDSPNQPQHF.

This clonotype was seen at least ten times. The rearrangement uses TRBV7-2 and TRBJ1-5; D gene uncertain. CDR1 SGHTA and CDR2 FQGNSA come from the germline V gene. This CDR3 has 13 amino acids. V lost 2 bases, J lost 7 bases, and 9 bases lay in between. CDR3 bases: TGTGCCAGCAGCTTACAAGGTTTACAGCCCCAGCATTTT. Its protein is CASSLQGLQPQHF.

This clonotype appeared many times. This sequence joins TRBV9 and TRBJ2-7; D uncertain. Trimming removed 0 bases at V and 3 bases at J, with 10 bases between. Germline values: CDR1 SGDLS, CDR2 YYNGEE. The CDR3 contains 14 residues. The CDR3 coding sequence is TGTGCCAGCAGCGTAGATCCGACCCTCTACGAGCAGTACTTC. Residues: CASSVDPTLYEQYF.